The subject of this entry is one T cell receptor beta chain. This clonotype was seen a handful of times. Its antigen specificity is not known. No qualities accompany the bases; no much larger clone lies one base away. The library was built by means of 5' RACE. The instrument given in TCRdb is Illumina HiSeq 2500. The second PCR ran for about 7 to 11 cycles and used a J-beta primer mix along with a sample-barcoded 5' primer. Each TCR beta cDNA molecule received a unique molecular identifier from a template-switch 5' adaptor carrying 12 random nucleotides. Each sample yielded at least 3 million CDR3-containing paired-end reads. The Mint cDNA synthesis kit, primed by a TRBC-specific oligonucleotide, was used to synthesize first-strand cDNA from all RNA. After uracil-DNA glycosylase treatment, a first 18-cycle PCR used universal primers M1SS and BC2_uni_R on all cDNA. Per the source publication's procedure: For normalization, 1 million high-quality reads, each with a distinct molecular identifier, were randomly selected from each sample. Instead of being binned into consensus sequences, reads that shared molecular identifiers were thrown out. CDR3 identification, clonotype clustering and error correction used MiTCR with a Q25 quality threshold and the strictest error-elimination algorithm. Lower-bound total TCR beta diversity was estimated with a nonparametric unseen species model using Euler transformation. TCRdb redid the processing of the public reads, applying fastp at Q25 and MiXCR, and retained in-frame beta chains. Rows are combined by CDR3 protein, so each entry shows the most common genes and DNA. TCRdb's processing, not the authors', yielded these V and J calls. This sample holds about 800,000 distinct CDR3 sequences; 58% were observed only once. The top ten constitute 22% of the sample.

These data are taken from a study of blood T cells in healthy people across ages (dated by TCRdb to between 2014 and 2017). In terms of the full investigation: In model experiments, roughly one uniquely barcoded TCR beta cDNA molecule per two T cells was captured by template switching. To avoid experimental bias, donors of different ages were randomly spread across the sequencing lanes. The donors were divided into four age groups: young (average around 15 years), middle-aged (approximately 39), aged (approximately 64) and long-lived (about 79). Age-related changes in TCR beta repertoire diversity were measured in the study by deep sequencing normalized with unique cDNA molecular identifiers. The study analyzed two additional independent replicas of 1 million unique cDNA reads from the same blood draw for two donors, one aged 18 to 30 and one aged 80 or older.

V is pared back by 0 bases and J by 3 bases, with 12 bases lying between the germline termini. Inclusive of the bounding cysteine and phenylalanine, the CDR3 is 16 residues long. Only CDR3 DNA is held: 48 bases, read in frame from base 1. CDR1 and CDR2 (MNHNS, SASEGT) derive from the germline V gene. The donors were roughly 40 Caucasian individuals from Russia, aged roughly 6 to 90 years, who were systemically healthy. Roughly 10 milliliters of peripheral blood were collected from each donor into EDTA-treated Vacutainer tubes. Ficoll-Paque density-gradient centrifugation was used to isolate PBMCs, with at least 7 million per sample. Total RNA was extracted from PBMCs with Trizol reagent, with at least 5 micrograms obtained per sample. Naive CD45RAhigh/CD27high T cell percentages were measured by flow cytometry on a PBMC aliquot from every donor. General study outcomes and caveats: Estimates of total diversity based on one million sequenced T cells were regarded as lower bounds and as underestimates. Compared with the aged group, more naive CD4+ T cells, fewer expanded clones and increased TCR diversity were shown by the long-lived group, suggesting age selection. Observed TCR beta diversity per million T cells fell roughly linearly with age, and a significant reduction was already apparent by age roughly 40. Since profiling was done on bulk unsorted PBMCs, naive and antigen-experienced compartments could not be conclusively compared. A strong correlation was found between observed TCR beta diversity and the percentage of naive T cells measured by flow cytometry. Because donor CMV infection status was unknown, age-related changes in expanded clonotypes were potentially confounded.

Sequencing used blood. The source is a man aged 25-45 years in good health. The rearrangement combines TRBV6-1 with TRBJ2-4; the D gene is possibly TRBD2, with 6 bases matching. The bases read TGTGCCAGCAGTGAAGCGCTTCACGGGAGCAAAAACATTCAGTACTTC. This yields the protein CASSEALHGSKNIQYF.